The T cell receptor (beta chain) under discussion was sequenced for a study of cytomegalovirus exposure and HLA in healthy donors. With respect to this clone: The antigen is not known.

PCR amplification relied on 60 Vbeta primers (plus 13 Jbeta primers). Using immunoSEQ multiplex PCR, the repertoire was profiled, and TCRdb retains in-frame clones only, with some absent. The sample contains some 140,000 clones, roughly four fifths of which appear only once. The V end lost 3 bases, the J end lost 2 bases, and 10 bases lay between the germline ends. CDR1 is SGHTS and CDR2 is YDEGEE in the germline V gene. The CDR3 has 14 residues. Study-level results: Analysis performed later found more than 15,000 TCR beta sequences associated with HLA alleles at 0.05 false discovery rate. Later on, an analysis showed TCR association rates differing by HLA locus, with DRB1 the most and HLA-C the fewest. There were around 160 TCR beta chains listed as cytomegalovirus-associated.

Material for sequencing was PBMCs. V usage is TRBV5-8 and J usage is TRBJ2-3, with D possibly matching TRBD1 (5 bases). The sequence was obtained from a man aged 25 to 45 in good health and CMV-seronegative. Here the CDR3 reads CASSYRQITDTQYF. The CDR3 DNA sequence: TGTGCCAGCAGCTACAGGCAAATCACAGATACGCAGTATTTT.